This note documents a single T cell receptor (beta chain) sequence. The antigen is not known. PCR employed 60 Vbeta and 13 Jbeta primers. Authors' methods: In a later analysis, of 70 million to 85 million unique beta chains, roughly 10 million appeared in at least two donors. Clones were sequenced by immunoSEQ multiplex PCR, and TCRdb holds only the in-frame ones, with some missing. Clonal size and the V and J genes are those of that table, whereas D and trimming came from the DNA. The sample records approximately 82,000 clones, roughly 58% being singletons. The data belong to a study of cytomegalovirus exposure and HLA in healthy donors. Study-wide results and caveats: In a later analysis, TCR beta V- and J-gene trimming showed a link to a missense DCLRE1C variant. Earlier findings revealed that most TCR beta V segments proved productive either about 90% or about 30% of the time.

The CDR3 runs to 13 residues. V dropped 4 bases and J dropped 7 bases, with 11 bases sitting between them. CDR1 LGHNT and CDR2 FRNRAP come from the germline V gene. The rearrangement joins TRBV12-5 to TRBJ1-5; no clear D gene. The TCR comes from a woman in her thirties in good health and CMV-seropositive. Sequencing input: PBMCs. CDR3 in amino acids: CASGWGERQPQHF. CDR3 DNA: TGTGCTAGTGGTTGGGGAGAGCGGCAGCCCCAGCATTTT.